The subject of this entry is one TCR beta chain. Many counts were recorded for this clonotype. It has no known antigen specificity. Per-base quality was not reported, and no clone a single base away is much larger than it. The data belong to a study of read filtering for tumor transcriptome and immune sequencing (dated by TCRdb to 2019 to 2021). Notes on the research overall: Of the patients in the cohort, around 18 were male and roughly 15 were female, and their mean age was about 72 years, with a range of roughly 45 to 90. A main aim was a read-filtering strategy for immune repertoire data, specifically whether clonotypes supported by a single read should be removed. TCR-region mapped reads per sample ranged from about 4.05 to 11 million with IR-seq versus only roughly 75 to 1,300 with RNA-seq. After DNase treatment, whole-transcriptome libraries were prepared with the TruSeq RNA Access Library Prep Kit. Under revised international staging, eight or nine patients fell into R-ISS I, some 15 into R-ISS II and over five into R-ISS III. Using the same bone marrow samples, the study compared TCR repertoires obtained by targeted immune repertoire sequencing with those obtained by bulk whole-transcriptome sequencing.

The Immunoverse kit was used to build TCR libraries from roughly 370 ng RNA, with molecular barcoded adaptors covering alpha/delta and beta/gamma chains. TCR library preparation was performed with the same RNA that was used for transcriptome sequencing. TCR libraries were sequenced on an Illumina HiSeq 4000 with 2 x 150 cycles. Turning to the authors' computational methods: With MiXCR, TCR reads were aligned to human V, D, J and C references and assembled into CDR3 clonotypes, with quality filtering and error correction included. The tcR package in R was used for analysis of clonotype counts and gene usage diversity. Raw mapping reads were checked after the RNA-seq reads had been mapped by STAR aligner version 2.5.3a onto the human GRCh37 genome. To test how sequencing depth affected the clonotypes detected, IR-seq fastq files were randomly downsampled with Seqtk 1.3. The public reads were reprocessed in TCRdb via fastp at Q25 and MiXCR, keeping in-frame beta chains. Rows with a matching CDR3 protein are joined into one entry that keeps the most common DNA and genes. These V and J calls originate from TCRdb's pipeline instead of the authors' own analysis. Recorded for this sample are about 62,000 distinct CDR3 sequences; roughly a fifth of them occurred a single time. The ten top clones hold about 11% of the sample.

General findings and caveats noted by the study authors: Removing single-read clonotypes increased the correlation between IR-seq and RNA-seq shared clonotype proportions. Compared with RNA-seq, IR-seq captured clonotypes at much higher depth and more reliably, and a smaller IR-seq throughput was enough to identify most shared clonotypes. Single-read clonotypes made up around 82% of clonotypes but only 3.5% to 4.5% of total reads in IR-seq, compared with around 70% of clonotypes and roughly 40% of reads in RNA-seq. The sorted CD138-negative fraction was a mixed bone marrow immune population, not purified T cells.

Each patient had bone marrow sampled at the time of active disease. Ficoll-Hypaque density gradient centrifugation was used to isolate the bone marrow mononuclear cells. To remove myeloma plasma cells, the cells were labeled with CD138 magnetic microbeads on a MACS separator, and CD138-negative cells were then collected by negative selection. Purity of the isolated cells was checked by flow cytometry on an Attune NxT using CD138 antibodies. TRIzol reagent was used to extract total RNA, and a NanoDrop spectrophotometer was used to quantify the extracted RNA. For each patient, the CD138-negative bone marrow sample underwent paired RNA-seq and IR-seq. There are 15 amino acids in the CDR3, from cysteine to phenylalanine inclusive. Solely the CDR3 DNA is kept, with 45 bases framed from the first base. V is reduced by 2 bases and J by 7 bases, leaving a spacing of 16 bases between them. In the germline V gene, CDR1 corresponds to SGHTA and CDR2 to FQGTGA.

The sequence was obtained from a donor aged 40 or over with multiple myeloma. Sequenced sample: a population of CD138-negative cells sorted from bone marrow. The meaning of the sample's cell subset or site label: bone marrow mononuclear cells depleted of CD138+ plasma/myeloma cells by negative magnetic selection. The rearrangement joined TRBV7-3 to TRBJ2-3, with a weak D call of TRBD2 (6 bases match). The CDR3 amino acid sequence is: CASSLGVAEPYTQYF. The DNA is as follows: TGTGCCAGCAGCTTAGGGGTAGCGGAGCCCTATACGCAGTATTTT.